This T cell receptor beta chain was identified during a study of cytomegalovirus exposure and HLA in healthy donors. The CDR3 has 13 amino acids. Germline loops: CDR1 GTSNPN, CDR2 SVGIG (reference sequence). This clone has more than one count but fewer than ten. Both 60 Vbeta primers and 13 Jbeta primers went into the PCR. Only in-frame clones appear in the TCRdb table, and some are missing; sequencing was by immunoSEQ multiplex PCR. The data hold approximately 92,000 clones, with roughly 80% observed a single time. This chain links TRBV30 with TRBJ1-1; perhaps TRBD1 as D (6 bases). Sequenced: PBMCs. The sequence derives from a man aged 50-60 years in good health and CMV-seropositive. The CDR3 sequence: CAQATGVSTEAFF. The DNA of the CDR3 is TGTGCACAAGCGACAGGTGTATCCACTGAAGCTTTCTTT.